This is a list of T cell receptor beta chains from one sample in a study of blood T cell repertoires in COVID-19. Data came from immunoSEQ multiplex PCR; TCRdb stores just in-frame clones and leaves some out. The top ten clones hold less than 3% of a sample with 250,000 to 400,000 clones, 90% of them seen once. Specimen: peripheral blood. Receptors originate from a woman aged 30 to 39 with COVID-19, enrolled during active disease. Each CDR3 is given with its conserved first and last residue. Fields, in order: CDR3 protein, J gene, V gene.

CDR3 protein: CASSSWTASYEQYF
J gene: TRBJ2-7
V gene: TRBV5-1

CDR3 protein: CASARVGGDEKLFF
J gene: TRBJ1-4
V gene: TRBV5-1

CDR3 protein: CASSTGGGYEQYF
J gene: TRBJ2-7
V gene: TRBV5-1

CDR3 protein: CASSQHSNSNQPQHF
J gene: TRBJ1-5
V gene: TRBV3-1/TRBV3-2

CDR3 protein: CASSTRQGTGMGYNEQFF
J gene: TRBJ2-1
V gene: TRBV19

CDR3 protein: CASSRYPGLVGELFF
J gene: TRBJ2-2
V gene: TRBV7-8

CDR3 protein: CAWSKTGGLGETQYF
J gene: TRBJ2-5
V gene: TRBV30

CDR3 protein: CASSQVDTGYGYTF
J gene: TRBJ1-2
V gene: TRBV4-1

CDR3 protein: CASSLQPGHLSYGYTF
J gene: TRBJ1-2
V gene: TRBV3-1/TRBV3-2

CDR3 protein: CASSPGGTSVYEQYF
J gene: TRBJ2-7
V gene: TRBV7-3

CDR3 protein: CASNIKEGDGYTF
J gene: TRBJ1-2
V gene: TRBV6-5

CDR3 protein: CASSLSKTGHTEAFF
J gene: TRBJ1-1
V gene: TRBV27

CDR3 protein: CAWSFGSNQPQHF
J gene: TRBJ1-5
V gene: TRBV30

CDR3 protein: CASTKTGGVDEKLFF
J gene: TRBJ1-4
V gene: TRBV5-1

CDR3 protein: CASSNRDRDSPLHF
J gene: TRBJ1-6
V gene: TRBV5-1

CDR3 protein: CASSIGQNQPQHF
J gene: TRBJ1-5
V gene: TRBV19

CDR3 protein: CASSHRTGAGAEKLFF
J gene: TRBJ1-4
V gene: TRBV7-9

CDR3 protein: CASIRPGLGNSPLHF
J gene: TRBJ1-6
V gene: TRBV28

CDR3 protein: CAISGRLAGVRETQYF
J gene: TRBJ2-5
V gene: TRBV10-3

CDR3 protein: CASSPRVGTGEYGYTF
J gene: TRBJ1-2
V gene: TRBV7-2

CDR3 protein: CASSSRGETQYF
J gene: TRBJ2-5
V gene: TRBV7-7

CDR3 protein: CAWSPLRDRGREVNTEAFF
J gene: TRBJ1-1
V gene: TRBV30

CDR3 protein: CASTPTGGETKNIQYF
J gene: TRBJ2-4
V gene: TRBV28

CDR3 protein: CASSEDKRWTDEKLFF
J gene: TRBJ1-4
V gene: TRBV6-1

CDR3 protein: CASSPSTLFHEQYF
J gene: TRBJ2-7
V gene: TRBV28

CDR3 protein: CASSLASPGIQYF
J gene: TRBJ2-4
V gene: TRBV5-8

CDR3 protein: CASSARTPGANVLTF
J gene: TRBJ2-6
V gene: TRBV19

CDR3 protein: CASSGTGQNYGYTF
J gene: TRBJ1-2
V gene: TRBV28

CDR3 protein: CAWQGLGEQFF
J gene: TRBJ2-1
V gene: TRBV30

CDR3 protein: CASSVQAQGNEQFF
J gene: TRBJ2-1
V gene: TRBV2

CDR3 protein: CASIIAGPSLSTDTQYF
J gene: TRBJ2-3
V gene: TRBV10-2

CDR3 protein: CASSVEGRANQPQHF
J gene: TRBJ1-5
V gene: TRBV9

CDR3 protein: CASSEAPRETGGELFF
J gene: TRBJ2-2
V gene: TRBV10-2

CDR3 protein: CASSLGAGRETQYF
J gene: TRBJ2-5
V gene: TRBV5-1

CDR3 protein: CASRGRLWSTYGYTF
J gene: TRBJ1-2
V gene: TRBV25-1

CDR3 protein: CASSLAGTPRDEQFF
J gene: TRBJ2-1
V gene: TRBV5-1

CDR3 protein: CASSFGLNTEAFF
J gene: TRBJ1-1
V gene: TRBV28

CDR3 protein: CASSAGQDPLPYTF
J gene: TRBJ1-2
V gene: TRBV9

CDR3 protein: CSAWGGRAFF
J gene: TRBJ1-1
V gene: TRBV20-1

CDR3 protein: CASSSTSGRLADTQYF
J gene: TRBJ2-3
V gene: TRBV18

CDR3 protein: CASSQDRGAGGEKLFF
J gene: TRBJ1-4
V gene: TRBV3-1/TRBV3-2

CDR3 protein: CASGPRGQNTDTQYF
J gene: TRBJ2-3
V gene: TRBV5-1

CDR3 protein: CASRGQGYTYEQYF
J gene: TRBJ2-7
V gene: TRBV28

CDR3 protein: CASTPGNTEAFF
J gene: TRBJ1-1
V gene: TRBV7-9

CDR3 protein: CASSPGTSGSRGRWTDTQYF
J gene: TRBJ2-3
V gene: TRBV18

CDR3 protein: CASSVQGVGETQYF
J gene: TRBJ2-5
V gene: TRBV9

CDR3 protein: CASSLRGANTEAFF
J gene: TRBJ1-1
V gene: TRBV28

CDR3 protein: CASRGGNTEAFF
J gene: TRBJ1-1
V gene: TRBV6-5

CDR3 protein: CAISGRGTFTGELFF
J gene: TRBJ2-2
V gene: TRBV10-3

CDR3 protein: CASSRTGGDYGYTF
J gene: TRBJ1-2
V gene: TRBV5-5

CDR3 protein: CASRWGRKNTEAFF
J gene: TRBJ1-1
V gene: TRBV27

CDR3 protein: CASSLGQGAIGNTEAFF
J gene: TRBJ1-1
V gene: TRBV5-1

CDR3 protein: CASSRGGTDSYEQYF
J gene: TRBJ2-7
V gene: TRBV11-3

CDR3 protein: CASSHWGTQTNYGYTF
J gene: TRBJ1-2
V gene: TRBV3-1/TRBV3-2